The 22 T cell receptor beta chains presented below share a single source sample, sequenced in a study of T cell repertoires in cytomegalovirus infection. Via MiXCR, TCRdb re-called the reads, giving one row per CDR3 protein. In the table there are hundreds of thousands of distinct CDR3 sequences, 8% to 10% of which are singletons. The sequencing sample was made of PBMCs. The source of these receptors is a human donor in good health (CMV status not recorded). Some clones in this sample may be carry-over from other donors' samples.

In the case of this clonotype: One end of the junction does not line up with germline, which may come from a read error. The genes are TRBV7-7 and TRBJ2-1; tentatively, D is TRBD1 (6 bases). Germline assignment: CDR1 SSHAT and CDR2 FNYEAQ (reference sequence). The CDR3 spans 11 residues. DNA of the CDR3: TGTGCTAGCACAGGGCGGAATGAGCAGTTCTTC. It translates to CASTGRNEQFF.

The V gene is TRBV6-2 or TRBV6-3, the J gene TRBJ2-6, with a tentative D call TRBD1 (5 bases). The V and J ends lost 5 bases and 2 bases respectively, with 13 bases between them. The CDR3 runs to 16 residues. Germline lookup yields CDR1 MNHEY and CDR2 SVGEGT. The CDR3 region has the DNA TGTGCCAGCAGTCCCCTTGTCAGGGCTGGGGCCAACGTCCTGACTTTC. It encodes CASSPLVRAGANVLTF.

The V call is TRBV20-1, the J call TRBJ2-7, with D perhaps matching TRBD1 (5 bases). V was trimmed by 3 bases and J by 2 bases, leaving 17 bases between them. CDR3 length: 15 amino acids. CDR1 DFQATT and CDR2 SNEGSKA come from the germline V gene (reference sequence). The CDR3 DNA sequence: TGCAGTGCTAGGGGGCAGACTGACGGACCCTACGAGCAGTACGTC. This encodes CSARGQTDGPYEQYV.

This chain uses TRBV7-9 with TRBJ2-4; D is unresolved. Germline V gene lookup returns CDR1 SEHNR and CDR2 FQNEAQ (reference sequence). Trimming shortened V by 1 base and J by 8 bases, and 9 bases separated the two germline ends. The CDR3 is made up of 13 amino acids. The CDR3 is CASSLEAVDIQYF. Written as DNA, the CDR3 is TGTGCCAGCAGCTTAGAGGCTGTGGACATTCAGTACTTC.

The sample holds many counts of this clonotype. V usage is TRBV27 and J usage is TRBJ1-1, with D unresolved. V gave up 4 bases and J gave up 7 bases, with 10 bases separating them. The germline V gene encodes CDR1 MNHEY and CDR2 SMNVEV (reference sequence). The CDR3 covers 12 residues. CDR3 nucleotide sequence: TGTGCCAGCAGTTCTACAGACTATGAAGCTTTCTTT. Residues: CASSSTDYEAFF.

This clonotype showed up just a few times. The rearrangement joins TRBV6-6 to TRBJ1-1, with D possibly TRBD1 on 5 matching bases. The V end was cut by 6 bases, the J end by 7 bases, with 15 bases between. Germline CDR1 MNHNY, CDR2 SVGAGI (reference sequence). This CDR3 has 13 amino acids. CDR3 amino acids: CASSSIQQVEAFF. The CDR3, as DNA: TGTGCCAGCAGCTCGATCCAACAGGTTGAAGCTTTCTTT.

This clonotype was counted ten times or more. The chain uses TRBV2 and TRBJ2-3; possibly TRBD1 or TRBD2 for D (6 bases each). CDR1 and CDR2 (germline): SNHLY, FYNNEI. The V and J ends lost 3 bases and 2 bases respectively, with 15 bases between them. This CDR3 comprises 16 residues. CDR3 in DNA: TGTGCCAGCAGTGAGACGGGGGCCGAATTCACAGATACGCAGTATTTT. Protein sequence: CASSETGAEFTDTQYF.

This clonotype appeared many times. The chain links TRBV6-5 to TRBJ2-5; the D is unclear. CDR1 and CDR2 (germline): MNHEY, SVGAGI. Trimming left V 6 bases short and J 5 bases short, with 10 bases between. The CDR3 is 12 amino acids. CDR3 amino acids: CASRLGLETQYF. CDR3 DNA sequence: TGTGCCAGCAGGTTAGGGTTGGAGACCCAGTACTTC.

This clonotype was picked up a small number of times. This sequence joins TRBV2 and TRBJ1-1; no reliable D call. This CDR3 region has 14 residues. Germline V CDR1 and CDR2: SNHLY, FYNNEI. V lost 7 bases and J 0 bases, leaving 12 bases between the germline ends. The CDR3 bases are TGTGCCAGCACCCTGAACAGCATGAACACTGAAGCTTTCTTT. Its translation: CASTLNSMNTEAFF.

In this sample, this clonotype turned up many times. This chain connects TRBV20-1 to TRBJ1-1; no reliable D call. The CDR3 sequence is 13 residues long. V gave up 6 bases and J gave up 0 bases, with 11 bases separating them. Germline assignment: CDR1 DFQATT and CDR2 SNEGSKA (reference sequence). CDR3 in amino acids: CSASVDMNTEAFF. In DNA, the CDR3 is TGCAGTGCCTCGGTAGACATGAACACTGAAGCTTTCTTT.

This clonotype was seen many times. The rearrangement links TRBV28 to TRBJ2-5, with D perhaps matching TRBD1 or TRBD2 (5 bases each). The CDR3 spans 13 residues. Germline V gene lookup returns CDR1 MDHEN and CDR2 SYDVKM. Trimming shortened V by 4 bases and J by 5 bases, and 11 bases separated the two germline ends. CDR3 amino acids: CASSWGLGETQYF. Here the CDR3 DNA reads TGTGCCAGCAGTTGGGGGTTGGGGGAGACCCAGTACTTC.

This clonotype was seen only a few times. The chain uses TRBV6-2 or TRBV6-3 and TRBJ2-1; D may be TRBD2 (7 bases). Per germline, CDR1 MNHEY and CDR2 SVGEGT. CDR3 length: 16 amino acids. V lost 2 bases and J lost 5, with 16 bases in between. The CDR3 reads CASSYPRGGLDNEQFF. Written as DNA, the CDR3 is TGTGCCAGCAGTTACCCGAGGGGGGGGCTGGACAATGAGCAGTTCTTC.

This clonotype came up many times. In DNA form, the CDR3 reads TGTGCCAGCAGCTTAGTTGGTTCGGGTAGCAATCAGCCCCAGCATTTT. Translation: CASSLVGSGSNQPQHF. V and J are TRBV7-2 and TRBJ1-5; D remains ambiguous. This CDR3 has 16 amino acids. V lost 1 base, J lost 0 bases, and 10 bases lay in between. Per the germline V gene, CDR1 is SGHTA and CDR2 is FQGNSA.

This clonotype showed up many times. The chain links TRBV6-5 to TRBJ1-4, with D unclear. Deletions cut 6 bases from V and 2 bases from J, with 19 bases between. In germline, CDR1 is MNHEY, CDR2 SVGAGI. This CDR3 region has 17 residues. The CDR3 DNA sequence: TGTGCCAGCAGACCATCGCTGGTTAGTGGTACTAATGAAAAACTGTTTTTT. Protein product: CASRPSLVSGTNEKLFF.

The chain uses TRBV12-3 or TRBV12-4 and TRBJ1-5; a possible D gene is TRBD1 (6 bases). The CDR3 covers 13 residues. The V and J ends lost 6 bases and 9 bases respectively, with 15 bases between them. The CDR3 bases are TGTGCCAGCAGCCGGGACCAAGGGGGGCCCCAGCATTTT. As protein: CASSRDQGGPQHF.

Many counts were recorded for this clonotype. V gene TRBV12-3 or TRBV12-4 combines with J gene TRBJ2-7; a weak D match, TRBD1 (6 bases). V was trimmed by 3 bases and J by 3 bases, leaving 12 bases between them. This CDR3 is built from 14 residues. This CDR3 is CASSFAGANYEQYF. Here the CDR3 DNA reads TGTGCCAGCAGTTTCGCAGGGGCTAACTACGAGCAGTACTTC.

This clonotype was detected many times. V and J are TRBV7-2 and TRBJ1-2; 9 bases map to TRBD1. V trimming: 0 bases; J trimming: 1 base; junction bases outside the gene matches: 3. The CDR3 covers 16 residues. Germline-derived CDR1 and CDR2 are SGHTA and FQGNSA. CDR3 region: CASSLAGQGVNYGYTF. The CDR3 nucleotides read TGTGCCAGCAGCTTAGCGGGACAGGGAGTTAACTATGGCTACACCTTC.

There are many counts of this clonotype. The rearrangement joins TRBV7-9 to TRBJ1-1; 11 nucleotides agree with TRBD1. The trim removed 11 bases at V and 4 bases at J, leaving 3 bases unmatched. This CDR3 region has 12 residues. The V gene's germline CDR1 is SEHNR and CDR2 FQNEAQ (reference sequence). Here the CDR3 reads CAGGTGGTEAFF. CDR3 DNA: TGTGCCGGCGGGACAGGGGGCACTGAAGCTTTCTTT.

This clonotype was seen repeatedly, ten times or more. This rearrangement joins TRBV7-3 to TRBJ1-1; D perhaps matches TRBD1 (6 bases). Germline CDR1 is SGHTA and CDR2 is FQGTGA. The CDR3 runs to 14 residues. Trimming took 3 bases from V and 1 from J, leaving 9 bases between them. Here the CDR3 DNA reads TGTGCCAGCAGCTTTGCAGGGGCGAACACTGAAGCTTTCTTT. This translates into CASSFAGANTEAFF.

Many counts were recorded for this clonotype. V gene TRBV19 combines with J gene TRBJ1-5; no clear D. Trimming stripped 10 bases from V and 0 bases from J, with 10 bases between. Germline V gene sequence: CDR1 LNHDA, CDR2 SQIVND (reference sequence). The CDR3 length is 13 residues. For the CDR3, the DNA is TGTGCCACAACGGATAATAGCAATCAGCCCCAGCATTTT. This codes for CATTDNSNQPQHF.

This clonotype was observed a handful of times. This chain connects TRBV5-6 to TRBJ1-3, with D tentatively TRBD1 (6 bases). Germline assignment: CDR1 SGHDT and CDR2 YYEEEE. V shed 4 bases and J shed 2 bases, with 10 bases lying between them. The CDR3 consists of 14 residues. CDR3 DNA sequence: TGTGCCAGCAGCGATGGACAGCCTGGAAACACCATATATTTT. This translates into CASSDGQPGNTIYF.

This clonotype came up many times. The chain couples TRBV7-8 to TRBJ2-1, with TRBD2 identical over 13 bases. The trim removed 3 bases at V and 7 bases at J, leaving 12 bases unmatched. Germline values: CDR1 SGHVS, CDR2 FQNEAQ. This CDR3 is built from 18 residues. This CDR3 is CASSFYSVLAGGVNEQFF. Here the CDR3 DNA reads TGTGCCAGCAGCTTCTACTCTGTACTAGCGGGGGGGGTGAATGAGCAGTTCTTC.